These 5 T cell receptor beta chains came from one sample sequenced in a study of post-analysis software for immune sequencing data. Antigens for these TCRs are unknown. Carried by the TCR beta cDNA libraries were unique molecular identifiers. MiXCR, run by TCRdb on the PCR reads, gives a single entry per CDR3 protein. Here the sample spans 650,000 to 900,000 distinct CDR3 sequences, about 45% being singletons. Findings of the study overall: In patients, TRBV5-6, TRBV5-1 and TRBV20-1 belonged to five TRBV segments found more frequently than in controls.

Sample: blood. These receptors all stem from a girl aged 10-17 years with multiple sclerosis.

This clonotype was observed many times. The rearrangement links TRBV7-3 to TRBJ2-7; 7 bases line up with TRBD1. Per germline, CDR1 SGHTA and CDR2 FQGTGA. With 4 bases clipped from V and 6 bases from J, the junction kept 6 bases outside the gene matches. This CDR3 is built from 13 residues. CDR3 amino acids: CASSSQGIGEQYF. For the CDR3, the DNA is TGTGCCAGCAGCTCACAGGGGATCGGCGAGCAGTACTTC.

The chain employs TRBV6-5 and TRBJ2-7; D is unclear. Germline loops: CDR1 MNHEY, CDR2 SVGAGI. Trimming stripped 8 bases from V and 0 bases from J, with 8 bases between. The CDR3 covers 12 residues. DNA for the CDR3: TGTGCCAGCCAGAGGTACTCCTACGAGCAGTACTTC. It is translated as CASQRYSYEQYF.

V gene TRBV5-5 combines with J gene TRBJ1-2; D remains ambiguous. Per the germline V gene, CDR1 is SGHKS and CDR2 is YYEKEE (reference sequence). The CDR3 is made up of 14 amino acids. V gave up 0 bases and J gave up 2 bases, with 8 bases separating them. In DNA, the CDR3 is TGTGCCAGCAGCTTGGACCCGGGAAACTATGGCTACACCTTC. It is translated as CASSLDPGNYGYTF.

This chain joins TRBV7-9 and TRBJ2-1, with 9 positions matching TRBD1. The germline V gene has CDR1 SEHNR and CDR2 FQNEAQ (reference sequence). The length of the CDR3 is 14 residues. V lost 7 bases and J lost 6; bases outside the gene matches: 7. The CDR3 region has the DNA TGTGCCAGCACCCGGGACAGGGAGGGCAATGAGCAGTTCTTC. It specifies CASTRDREGNEQFF.

V usage is TRBV20-1 and J usage is TRBJ2-3; D not resolved. CDR3 length equals 14 residues. V lost 6 bases, J lost 2 bases, and 15 bases lay in between. Germline CDR1 is DFQATT and CDR2 is SNEGSKA (reference sequence). The CDR3 here is CSARPLGITDTQYF. In nucleotides, the CDR3 is TGCAGTGCCCGCCCTTTGGGCATCACAGATACGCAGTATTTT.